Listed below are T cell receptor beta chains from one sample, sequenced in a study of T cell changes during pregnancy in multiple sclerosis. Clones were sequenced by immunoSEQ multiplex PCR, and TCRdb holds only the in-frame ones, with some missing. Altogether about 100,000 clones are present, 85% to 95% being singletons, with the ten largest covering about 1%. Source: peripheral blood, taken before pregnancy. The receptors here all came from a female donor with multiple sclerosis, enrolled in a pregnancy study. Both conserved end residues are part of each CDR3. D genes are given only for firm matches. Not all rows give a size; the values are once, few, many and, for expanded clones, a class.

clone_size	v_call	d_call	j_call	cdr3_aa	cdr3_nt
-	TRBV7-2	-	TRBJ2-5	CASSSVETQYF	TGTGCCAGCAGCTCAGTCGAGACCCAGTACTTC
-	TRBV29-1	TRBD1	TRBJ1-4	CSGSQGAYEKLFF	TGCAGCGGCTCACAGGGGGCTTATGAAAAACTGTTTTTT
few	TRBV7-9	TRBD1	TRBJ1-2	CASSLVRRDRGQGGYTF	TGTGCCAGCAGCTTAGTACGTCGAGACAGGGGGCAAGGTGGCTACACCTTC
-	TRBV2	-	TRBJ2-7	CASSEAPSSYEQYF	TGTGCCAGCAGTGAAGCCCCTAGCAGTTACGAGCAGTACTTC
-	TRBV28	-	TRBJ1-2	CASSFPPAGYGYTF	TGTGCCAGCAGTTTTCCCCCTGCGGGCTATGGCTACACCTTC
once	TRBV30	TRBD1	TRBJ1-2	CAWSDTGGLLRGYTF	TGTGCCTGGAGTGATACAGGGGGTCTCTTGCGAGGCTACACCTTC
-	TRBV27	-	TRBJ1-1	CASSFGGVTEAFF	TGTGCCAGCAGTTTCGGCGGGGTGACTGAAGCTTTCTTT
-	TRBV2	TRBD1	TRBJ1-1	CASSEAGGRGLTEAFF	TGTGCCAGCAGTGAAGCAGGGGGCAGGGGGCTCACTGAAGCTTTCTTT
-	TRBV7-9	TRBD2	TRBJ2-3	CASSPLGLAGTDTQYF	TGTGCCAGCAGCCCCTTGGGACTAGCGGGCACAGATACGCAGTATTTT
once	TRBV7-2	TRBD1	TRBJ1-1	CASSKSAGQVPSLNTEAFF	TGTGCCAGCAGCAAAAGCGCGGGACAGGTCCCGTCACTGAACACTGAAGCTTTCTTT
-	TRBV5-1	TRBD2	TRBJ2-1	CASSTGLAGPNEQFF	TGCGCCAGCAGCACCGGACTAGCGGGACCCAATGAGCAGTTCTTC
-	TRBV29-1	-	TRBJ1-2	CSVEEGLGVNYGYTF	TGCAGCGTTGAAGAAGGGCTAGGGGTTAACTATGGCTACACCTTC
-	TRBV12-5	TRBD1	TRBJ2-2	CASGLGTGGAIPGELFF	TGTGCTAGTGGTTTGGGAACAGGGGGCGCTATCCCCGGGGAGCTGTTTTTT
-	TRBV5-1	TRBD1	TRBJ2-7	CASSPRDSPSYEQYF	TGCGCCAGCAGCCCCCGGGACAGCCCGTCCTACGAGCAGTACTTC
once	TRBV9	-	TRBJ1-5	CASSVGAGGNQPQHF	TGTGCCAGCAGCGTAGGTGCAGGTGGCAATCAGCCCCAGCATTTT
-	TRBV4-1	TRBD1	TRBJ2-3	CASSQDRGRGSADTQYF	TGCGCCAGCAGCCAAGATCGGGGCAGGGGGAGTGCAGATACGCAGTATTTT
-	TRBV5-6	-	TRBJ2-7	CASSLVAGRYEQYF	TGTGCCAGCAGCTTGGTTGCAGGGCGCTACGAGCAGTACTTC
-	TRBV2	-	TRBJ1-1	CASSGRSGVNTEAFF	TGTGCCAGCAGTGGGAGGTCAGGGGTGAACACTGAAGCTTTCTTT
-	TRBV7-7	TRBD2	TRBJ2-1	CASSITSGEYNEQFF	TGTGCCAGCAGCATCACTAGCGGGGAGTACAATGAGCAGTTCTTC
-	TRBV4-1	TRBD1	TRBJ1-1	CASSPGQGVIDTEAFF	TGCGCCAGCAGCCCCGGACAGGGGGTAATAGACACTGAAGCTTTCTTT
-	TRBV6-1	-	TRBJ1-5	CASRQQGYQPQHF	TGTGCCAGCAGACAGCAGGGGTATCAGCCCCAGCATTTT
-	TRBV4-2	TRBD1	TRBJ1-4	CASSQSQGADEKLFF	TGTGCCAGCAGCCAGTCACAGGGGGCTGATGAAAAACTGTTTTTT
-	TRBV19	TRBD2	TRBJ2-2	CASSIEASGTGELFF	TGTGCCAGTAGTATAGAGGCTAGCGGCACCGGGGAGCTGTTTTTT
-	TRBV7-6	TRBD1	TRBJ2-7	CASSTGTGVGAYEQYF	TGTGCCAGCAGCACCGGGACAGGTGTGGGCGCCTACGAGCAGTACTTC
-	TRBV18	TRBD2	TRBJ2-7	CASSPPGLGSYEQYF	TGTGCCAGCTCACCACCGGGACTAGGGTCCTACGAGCAGTACTTC
-	TRBV10-2	TRBD1	TRBJ1-3	CATEPGQGSGNTIYF	TGCGCCACCGAGCCGGGACAGGGCTCTGGAAACACCATATATTTT
-	TRBV6-1	TRBD1	TRBJ1-1	CASINNGQGAQKAFF	TGTGCCAGTATAAATAACGGACAGGGGGCGCAGAAAGCTTTCTTT
-	TRBV5-1	-	TRBJ1-3	CASSLVGSGFGNTIYF	TGCGCCAGCAGCTTGGTGGGTTCGGGATTCGGAAACACCATATATTTT
-	TRBV5-1	-	TRBJ1-1	CASRKGQNTEAFF	TGCGCCAGCAGGAAGGGACAGAACACTGAAGCTTTCTTT
-	TRBV27	TRBD1	TRBJ2-1	CASGHRGSYNEQFF	TGTGCCAGCGGCCACAGGGGGTCCTACAATGAGCAGTTCTTC
-	TRBV5-1	TRBD1	TRBJ2-2	CASSLRGLGTGELFF	TGCGCCAGCAGCTTGAGGGGGCTAGGGACCGGGGAGCTGTTTTTT
-	TRBV30	-	TRBJ2-7	CAWSEWTSEQYF	TGTGCCTGGAGCGAGTGGACTTCCGAGCAGTACTTC
once	TRBV2	TRBD1	TRBJ1-3	CASRDRGLRTGNTIYF	TGTGCCAGCAGGGACAGGGGGCTTAGAACTGGAAACACCATATATTTT
-	TRBV6-1	-	TRBJ2-7	CASRAGLGPVYEQYF	TGTGCCAGCAGGGCCGGTTTGGGCCCCGTTTACGAGCAGTACTTC
-	TRBV6-4	-	TRBJ1-1	CASSDGTGGNTEAFF	TGTGCCAGCAGTGACGGGACTGGGGGAAACACTGAAGCTTTCTTT
-	TRBV25-1	-	TRBJ1-1	CASSGVGVGEASF	TGTGCCAGCAGTGGAGTCGGGGTAGGTGAAGCTTCCTTT
-	TRBV18	TRBD1	TRBJ2-7	CASSKGTGLEQYF	TGTGCCAGCTCGAAAGGGACAGGGCTCGAGCAGTACTTC
-	TRBV6-5	TRBD2	TRBJ2-1	CASSYLVSGGYNEQFF	TGTGCCAGCAGTTACTTGGTTAGCGGGGGCTACAATGAGCAGTTCTTC
-	TRBV9	TRBD2	TRBJ2-2	CASSVGLAGLTGELFF	TGTGCCAGCAGCGTGGGACTAGCGGGATTGACCGGGGAGCTGTTTTTT
-	TRBV7-3	TRBD2	TRBJ2-2	CASSSGLAGALGELFF	TGTGCCAGCAGCTCCGGACTAGCGGGAGCTCTCGGGGAGCTGTTTTTT
-	TRBV30	-	TRBJ1-5	CAWSRGGLRQPQHF	TGTGCCTGGAGTAGGGGGGGGCTCAGGCAGCCCCAGCATTTT
-	TRBV6-5	-	TRBJ2-2	CASSYQTGLGTGELFF	TGTGCCAGCAGTTACCAAACAGGGTTGGGTACCGGGGAGCTGTTTTTT
-	TRBV7-6	TRBD2	TRBJ2-1	CASSSRAGGGSSYNEQFF	TGTGCCAGCAGCTCTAGAGCGGGAGGGGGGTCCTCCTACAATGAGCAGTTCTTC
-	TRBV27	-	TRBJ1-2	CASSFGTPQENYGYTF	TGTGCCAGCAGTTTCGGGACACCCCAGGAGAACTATGGCTACACCTTC